The 18 T cell receptor beta chains below all came from one sample that was sequenced in a study of shared clonotypes between healthy human individuals. Assay: immunoSEQ multiplex PCR; the TCRdb copy retains only in-frame clones and omits some. This repertoire shows about 1.5 million clones, 98% found once; its top ten account for around 0.47%. Material for sequencing was naive CD4+ T cells sorted from blood. The subset denotes: CD45RA+ positively selected. These receptors all stem from a man aged 25 to 40 in good health.

The V gene is TRBV7-2, the J gene TRBJ1-1; D perhaps matches TRBD1 (5 bases). Germline CDR1 is SGHTA and CDR2 is FQGNSA. The CDR3 has 19 residues. V was clipped by 1 base and J by 0 bases, with 21 bases between them. CDR3: CASSLEGQAGSYVNTEAFF. CDR3 in DNA: TGTGCCAGCAGCTTAGAGGGGCAAGCAGGGTCGTATGTGAACACTGAAGCTTTCTTT.

V usage is TRBV5-1 and J usage is TRBJ2-6; a possible D gene is TRBD1 (5 bases). Germline CDR1 is SGHRS and CDR2 is YFSETQ. V lost 3 bases and J lost 0, with 13 bases in between. CDR3 length: 17 amino acids. CDR3 coding DNA: TGCGCCAGCAGCTGGGCAGACAGAGGCTCTGGGGCCAACGTCCTGACTTTC. Its protein is CASSWADRGSGANVLTF.

The chain carries TRBV4-2 and TRBJ2-3, with 7 positions matching TRBD2. Germline trimming cut 0 bases from V and 3 bases from J; bases unmatched to any gene: 3. There are 15 residues in the CDR3. Germline values: CDR1 LGHNA, CDR2 YNFKEQ. CDR3 region: CASSQETSETDTQYF. CDR3 bases: TGTGCCAGCAGCCAAGAAACTAGCGAGACAGATACGCAGTATTTT.

In its sample, this clone was seen once. The chain is built from TRBV12-1 and TRBJ2-7; TRBD2, the table's D call, was not compared with the DNA. TRBV12-1 is a listed pseudogene. This CDR3 contains 17 residues. The DNA for the CDR3 is TGTGCCAGCAGCTTTGCCGGCCTAGCGGGAGGTTCCTACGAGCAGTACTTC. Encoded protein: CASSFAGLAGGSYEQYF.

V gene TRBV5-1 combines with J gene TRBJ2-2; 7 bases match TRBD2. V gave up 2 bases and J gave up 6 bases; unmatched junction bases: 4. Germline-derived CDR1 and CDR2 are SGHRS and YFSETQ. The CDR3 length is 14 residues. The CDR3 loop is CASSFPGRAGELFF. For the CDR3, the DNA is TGCGCCAGCAGCTTTCCTGGGAGGGCCGGGGAGCTGTTTTTT.

This chain links TRBV9 with TRBJ2-1, with D perhaps TRBD1 or TRBD2 (5 bases each). Per the germline V gene, CDR1 is SGDLS and CDR2 is YYNGEE. The CDR3 loop spans 15 amino acids. V gave up 4 bases and J gave up 5 bases, with 16 bases separating them. The CDR3 DNA is TGTGCCAGCAGCTCCTACGGGACCGTCAACAATGAGCAGTTCTTC. Protein: CASSSYGTVNNEQFF.

The rearrangement uses TRBV5-1 and TRBJ2-1, with 8 bases lining up with TRBD2. The CDR3 totals 16 residues. V lost 2 bases, J lost 3 bases, and 7 bases stayed unmatched. From germline, CDR1 is SGHRS and CDR2 YFSETQ. The CDR3 region is CASSFLAGSGYNEQFF. In DNA form, the CDR3 reads TGCGCCAGCAGCTTTCTAGCGGGTTCTGGCTACAATGAGCAGTTCTTC.

V is TRBV7-9 and J is TRBJ2-3; tentatively, D is TRBD1 (6 bases). The CDR3 extends over 17 amino acids. Trimming pared 6 bases from V and 6 bases from J, leaving 25 bases between. Germline values: CDR1 SEHNR, CDR2 FQNEAQ (reference sequence). The CDR3 DNA reads as TGTGCCAGCAGTTTGGGATCAACAGGGCCGAGCGTGGATACGCAGTATTTT. Residues: CASSLGSTGPSVDTQYF.

This chain connects TRBV6-5 to TRBJ2-1; the D is unclear. CDR3 length: 16 amino acids. Germline lookup yields CDR1 MNHEY and CDR2 SVGAGI. V lost 1 base to trimming and J lost 0 bases, with 10 bases between them. CDR3 in DNA: TGTGCCAGCAGTTACTTGGCGGAACCCTCCTACAATGAGCAGTTCTTC. Protein sequence: CASSYLAEPSYNEQFF.

The chain combines TRBV5-8 with TRBJ1-5; D unresolved. Germline V gene data show CDR1 as SGHTS and CDR2 as YDEGEE. This CDR3 region has 15 residues. The V end was cut by 0 bases, the J end by 2 bases, with 9 bases between. CDR3 coding DNA: TGTGCCAGCAGCTTGGATTTGGAGGGCAATCAGCCCCAGCATTTT. Translated: CASSLDLEGNQPQHF.

The chain joins TRBV7-8 to TRBJ2-1, with no clear D. The CDR3 length is 15 residues. Trimming removed 0 bases from V and 4 bases from J, with 10 bases in between. Per germline, CDR1 SGHVS and CDR2 FQNEAQ. The CDR3 sequence is CASSLAQNRYNEQFF. CDR3 DNA: TGTGCCAGCAGCTTAGCGCAGAACAGATACAATGAGCAGTTCTTC.

The chain has TRBV7-9 and TRBJ2-7; D may be TRBD1 or TRBD2 (5 bases each). V lost 5 bases, J lost 2 bases, and 16 bases lay in between. This CDR3 has 15 residues. Germline V gene data show CDR1 as SEHNR and CDR2 as FQNEAQ (reference sequence). The CDR3 bases are TGTGCCAGCAGCCGTCCCGGGACGGGTACCTACGAGCAGTACTTC. It yields the protein CASSRPGTGTYEQYF.

The chain joins TRBV5-8 to TRBJ2-5; D unclear. Per the germline V gene, CDR1 is SGHTS and CDR2 is YDEGEE. The V end lost 4 bases, the J end lost 4 bases, and 5 bases lay between the germline ends. CDR3 length: 11 amino acids. CDR3 residues: CASSRGETQYF. The CDR3 DNA reads TGTGCCAGCAGCCGAGGAGAGACCCAGTACTTC.

The rearrangement joins TRBV7-2 to TRBJ2-4; 15 bases are a match to TRBD2. The V gene's germline CDR1 is SGHTA and CDR2 FQGNSA. Unmatched junction bases numbered 8, after V lost 0 bases and J lost 2 bases. This CDR3 region has 20 residues. CDR3 bases: TGTGCCAGCAGCTTAGCGGGACTAGCGGGAGGAGGGGGAACCAAAAACATTCAGTACTTC. Its translation: CASSLAGLAGGGGTKNIQYF. Looking up the rest from reference TRBV7-2 and TRBJ2-4 gives the full variable domain: GAGVSQSPSNKVTEKGKDVELRCDPISGHTALYWYRQSLGQGLEFLIYFQGNSAPDKSGLPSDRFSAERTGGSVSTLTIQRTQQEDSAVYLCASSLAGLAGGGGTKNIQYFGAGTRLSVL.

The chain employs TRBV5-6 and TRBJ2-1, with D unresolved. V gave up 0 bases and J gave up 4 bases, with 14 bases separating them. Germline lookup yields CDR1 SGHDT and CDR2 YYEEEE. The CDR3 runs to 16 residues. CDR3 nucleotide sequence: TGTGCCAGCAGCTTGGGCCGGACGGTGTCGTACAATGAGCAGTTCTTC. Its translation is CASSLGRTVSYNEQFF.

The chain employs TRBV5-1 and TRBJ2-7; D not certain. The CDR3 has 13 residues. V lost 1 base and J 2 bases, leaving 7 bases between the germline ends. Germline CDR1 reads SGHRS; CDR2 reads YFSETQ. The chain's CDR3 is CASSLRQTYEQYF. The CDR3 nucleotides are TGCGCCAGCAGCTTGAGGCAGACCTACGAGCAGTACTTC.

The chain carries TRBV5-1 and TRBJ2-4; 12 bases line up with TRBD2. The germline V gene encodes CDR1 SGHRS and CDR2 YFSETQ. CDR3 length equals 16 residues. V was clipped by 0 bases and J by 4 bases; unmatched bases: 2. CDR3 in amino acids: CASSLAGTSGKNIQYF. The CDR3 DNA sequence: TGCGCCAGCAGCTTGGCCGGGACTAGCGGGAAAAACATTCAGTACTTC.

CDR3 in amino acids: CASSLMAGAGELFF. For the CDR3, the DNA is TGTGCCAGCAGCTTAATGGCGGGAGCCGGGGAGCTGTTTTTT. This chain links TRBV7-3 with TRBJ2-2; 7 bases line up with TRBD2. V was pared by 1 base and J by 6 bases, with 2 bases of the junction left unmatched. Germline lookup yields CDR1 SGHTA and CDR2 FQGTGA. The CDR3 contains 14 residues.